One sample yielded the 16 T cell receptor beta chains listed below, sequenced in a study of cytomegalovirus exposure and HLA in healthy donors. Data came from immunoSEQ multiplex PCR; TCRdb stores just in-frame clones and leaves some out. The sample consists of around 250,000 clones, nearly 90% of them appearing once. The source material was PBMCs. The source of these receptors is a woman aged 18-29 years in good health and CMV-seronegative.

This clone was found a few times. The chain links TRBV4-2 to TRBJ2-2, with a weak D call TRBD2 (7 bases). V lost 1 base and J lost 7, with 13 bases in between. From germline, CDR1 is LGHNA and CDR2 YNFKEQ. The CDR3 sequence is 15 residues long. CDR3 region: CASSQAGGYVGELFF. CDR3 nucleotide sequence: TGTGCCAGCAGCCAAGCGGGGGGCTACGTCGGGGAGCTGTTTTTT.

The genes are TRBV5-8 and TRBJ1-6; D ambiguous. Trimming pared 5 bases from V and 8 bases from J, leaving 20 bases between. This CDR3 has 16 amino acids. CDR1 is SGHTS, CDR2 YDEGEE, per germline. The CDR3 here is CASSLAPGGGDSPLHF. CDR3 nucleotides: TGTGCCAGCAGTCTGGCCCCAGGCGGCGGGGATTCACCCCTCCACTTT.

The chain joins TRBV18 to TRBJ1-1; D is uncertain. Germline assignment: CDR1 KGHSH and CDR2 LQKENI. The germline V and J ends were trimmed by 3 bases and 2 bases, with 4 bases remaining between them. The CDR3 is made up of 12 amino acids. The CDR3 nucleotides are TGTGCCAGCTCACCCATTAACACTGAAGCTTTCTTT. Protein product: CASSPINTEAFF.

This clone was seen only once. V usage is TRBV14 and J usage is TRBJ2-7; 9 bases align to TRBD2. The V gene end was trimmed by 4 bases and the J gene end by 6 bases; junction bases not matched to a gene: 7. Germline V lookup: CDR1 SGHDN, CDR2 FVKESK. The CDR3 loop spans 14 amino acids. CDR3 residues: CASSLGGGASEQYV. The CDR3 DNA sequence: TGTGCCAGCAGCCTGGGCGGGGGGGCCTCCGAGCAGTACGTC.

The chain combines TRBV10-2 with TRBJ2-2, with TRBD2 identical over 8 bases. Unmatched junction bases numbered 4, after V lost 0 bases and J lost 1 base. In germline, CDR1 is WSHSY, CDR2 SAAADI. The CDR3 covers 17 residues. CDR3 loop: CASSESTLAGNTGELFF. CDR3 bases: TGCGCCAGCAGTGAGTCGACCCTAGCGGGGAACACCGGGGAGCTGTTTTTT.

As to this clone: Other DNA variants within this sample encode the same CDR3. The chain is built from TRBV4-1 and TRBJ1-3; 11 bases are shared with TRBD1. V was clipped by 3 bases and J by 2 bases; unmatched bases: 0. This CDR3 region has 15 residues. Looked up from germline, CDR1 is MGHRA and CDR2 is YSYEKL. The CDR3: CASSQGQGAGNTIYF. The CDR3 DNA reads TGCGCCAGCAGCCAGGGACAGGGGGCTGGAAACACCATATATTTT.

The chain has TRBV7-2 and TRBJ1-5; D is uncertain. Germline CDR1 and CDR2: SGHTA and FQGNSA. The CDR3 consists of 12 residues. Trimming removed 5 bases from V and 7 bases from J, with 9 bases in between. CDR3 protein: CASSILEQPQHF. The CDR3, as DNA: TGTGCCAGCAGCATACTAGAGCAGCCCCAGCATTTT.

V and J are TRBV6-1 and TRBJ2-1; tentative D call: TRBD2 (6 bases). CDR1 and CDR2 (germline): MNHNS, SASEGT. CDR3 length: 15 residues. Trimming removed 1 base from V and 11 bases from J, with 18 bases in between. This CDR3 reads CASSEELARYGQQFF. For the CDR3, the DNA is TGTGCCAGCAGTGAAGAGCTAGCGCGATATGGACAGCAGTTCTTC.

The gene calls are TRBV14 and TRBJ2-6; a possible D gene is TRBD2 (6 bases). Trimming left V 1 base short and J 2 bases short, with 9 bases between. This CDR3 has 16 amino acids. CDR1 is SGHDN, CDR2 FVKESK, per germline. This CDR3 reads CASSQAPGAGANVLTF. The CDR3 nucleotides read TGTGCCAGCAGCCAAGCGCCGGGGGCTGGGGCCAACGTCCTGACTTTC.

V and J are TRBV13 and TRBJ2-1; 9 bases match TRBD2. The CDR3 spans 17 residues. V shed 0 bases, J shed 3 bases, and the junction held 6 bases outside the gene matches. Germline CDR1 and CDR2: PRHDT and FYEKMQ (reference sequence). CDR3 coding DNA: TGTGCCAGCAGCTTAGGCCTCAGGACTAGCGACTACAATGAGCAGTTCTTC. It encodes CASSLGLRTSDYNEQFF.

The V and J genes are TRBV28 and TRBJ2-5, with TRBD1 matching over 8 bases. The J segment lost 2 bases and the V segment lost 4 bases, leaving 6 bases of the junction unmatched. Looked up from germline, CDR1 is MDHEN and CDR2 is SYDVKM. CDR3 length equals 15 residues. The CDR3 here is CASSSLTGEQETQYF. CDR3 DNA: TGTGCCAGCAGTTCCCTGACAGGGGAGCAAGAGACCCAGTACTTC.

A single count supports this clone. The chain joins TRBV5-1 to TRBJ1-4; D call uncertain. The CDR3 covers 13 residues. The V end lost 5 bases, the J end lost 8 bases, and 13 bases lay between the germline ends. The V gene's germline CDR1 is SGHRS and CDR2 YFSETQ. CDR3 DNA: TGCGCCAGCAGTTCCCATGCGGGGGAAAAACTGTTTTTT. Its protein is CASSSHAGEKLFF.

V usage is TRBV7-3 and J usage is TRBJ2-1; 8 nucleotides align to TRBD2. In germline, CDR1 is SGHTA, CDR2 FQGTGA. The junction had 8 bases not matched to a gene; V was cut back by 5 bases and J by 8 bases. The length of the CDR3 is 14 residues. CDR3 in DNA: TGTGCCAGCAGCGCTAGCGGGTCGGGCGATGAGCAGTTCTTC. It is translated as CASSASGSGDEQFF. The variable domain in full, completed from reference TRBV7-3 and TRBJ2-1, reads GAGVSQTPSNKVTEKGKYVELRCDPISGHTALYWYRQSLGQGPEFLIYFQGTGAADDSGLPNDRFFAVRPEGSVSTLKIQRTERGDSAVYLCASSASGSGDEQFFGPGTRLTVL.

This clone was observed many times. The CDR3 DNA reads TGCGCCAGCAGCTTGGGGGAGGGGGACACAGATACGCAGTATTTT. It is translated as CASSLGEGDTDTQYF. The V gene is TRBV5-1, the J gene TRBJ2-3, with TRBD2 as a possible D gene (7 bases). The germline V gene has CDR1 SGHRS and CDR2 YFSETQ. V dropped 0 bases and J dropped 2 bases, with 10 bases sitting between them. This CDR3 region has 15 residues.

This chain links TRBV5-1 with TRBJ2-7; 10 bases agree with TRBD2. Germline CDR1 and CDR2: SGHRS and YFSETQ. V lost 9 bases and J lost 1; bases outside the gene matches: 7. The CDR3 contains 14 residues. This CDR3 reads CATKREGGSYEQYF. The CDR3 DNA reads TGCGCCACCAAGCGGGAGGGAGGATCCTACGAGCAGTACTTC.

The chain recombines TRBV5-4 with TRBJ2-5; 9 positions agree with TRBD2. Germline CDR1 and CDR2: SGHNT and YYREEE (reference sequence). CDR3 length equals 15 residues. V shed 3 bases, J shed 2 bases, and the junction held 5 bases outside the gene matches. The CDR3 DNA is TGTGCCAGCAGCTCCCGGGGACTAGCACAAGAGACCCAGTACTTC. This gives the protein CASSSRGLAQETQYF.